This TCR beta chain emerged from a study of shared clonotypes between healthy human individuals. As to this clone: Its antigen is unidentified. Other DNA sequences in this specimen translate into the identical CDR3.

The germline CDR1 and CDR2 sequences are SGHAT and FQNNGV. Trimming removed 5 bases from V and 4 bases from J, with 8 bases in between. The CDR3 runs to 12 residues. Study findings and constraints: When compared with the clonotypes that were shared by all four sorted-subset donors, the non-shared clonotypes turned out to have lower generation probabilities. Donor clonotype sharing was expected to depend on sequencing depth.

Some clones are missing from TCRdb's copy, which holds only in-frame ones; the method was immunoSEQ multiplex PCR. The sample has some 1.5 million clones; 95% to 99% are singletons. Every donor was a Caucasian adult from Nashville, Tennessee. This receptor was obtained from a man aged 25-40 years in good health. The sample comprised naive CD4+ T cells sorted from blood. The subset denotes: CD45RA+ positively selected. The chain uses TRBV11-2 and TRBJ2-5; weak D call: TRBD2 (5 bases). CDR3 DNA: TGTGCCAGCAGCCTAGCCGGAGAGACCCAGTACTTC. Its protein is CASSLAGETQYF.